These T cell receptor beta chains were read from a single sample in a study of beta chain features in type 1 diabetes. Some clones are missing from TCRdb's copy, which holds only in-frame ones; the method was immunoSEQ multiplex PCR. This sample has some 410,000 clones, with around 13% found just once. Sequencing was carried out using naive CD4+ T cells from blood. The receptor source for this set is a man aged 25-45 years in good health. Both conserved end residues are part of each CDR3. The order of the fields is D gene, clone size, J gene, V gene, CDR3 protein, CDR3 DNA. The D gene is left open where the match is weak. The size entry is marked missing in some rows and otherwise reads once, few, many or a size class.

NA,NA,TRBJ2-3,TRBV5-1,CASSFTSPDTQYF,TGCGCCAGCAGCTTCACGTCCCCAGATACGCAGTATTTT
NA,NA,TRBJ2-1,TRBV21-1,CASSKRREKSYNEQFF,TGTGCCAGCAGCAAAAGAAGGGAGAAGTCCTACAATGAGCAGTTCTTC
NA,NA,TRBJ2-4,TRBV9,CASSPTTGGGNIQYF,TGTGCCAGCAGTCCCACTACAGGGGGAGGGAACATTCAGTACTTC
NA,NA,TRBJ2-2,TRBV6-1,CASSVQQNTGELFF,TGTGCCAGCAGTGTACAGCAGAACACCGGGGAGCTGTTTTTT
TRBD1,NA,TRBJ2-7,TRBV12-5,CASGLDTSGTGNYEQYF,TGTGCTAGTGGTTTGGACACCTCCGGGACAGGCAACTACGAGCAGTACTTC
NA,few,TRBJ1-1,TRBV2,CASSPQVRAEAFF,TGTGCCAGCAGTCCCCAGGTACGGGCTGAAGCTTTCTTT
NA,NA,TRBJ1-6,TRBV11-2,CASSPRLLNSTLHF,TGTGCCAGCAGCCCTCGCTTGTTGAATTCAACCCTCCACTTT
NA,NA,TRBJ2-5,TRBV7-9,CASSPPAETQYF,TGTGCCAGCAGCCCGCCGGCAGAGACCCAGTACTTC
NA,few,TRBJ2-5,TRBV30,CAWSVGGVVETQYF,TGTGCCTGGAGTGTAGGGGGGGTTGTAGAGACCCAGTACTTC
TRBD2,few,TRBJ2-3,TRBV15,CATSRGRATDTQYF,TGTGCCACCAGCAGGGGGAGGGCCACAGATACGCAGTATTTT
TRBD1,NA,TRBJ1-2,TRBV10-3,CAISESRTGNYGYTF,TGTGCCATCAGTGAGTCGAGGACAGGGAATTATGGCTACACCTTC
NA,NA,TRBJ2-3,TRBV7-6,CASTLGLGRNTDTQYF,TGTGCCAGCACCCTAGGGCTAGGGAGGAACACAGATACGCAGTATTTT
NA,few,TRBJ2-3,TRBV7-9,CASSWTSPDTQYF,TGTGCCAGCAGCTGGACAAGTCCAGATACGCAGTATTTT
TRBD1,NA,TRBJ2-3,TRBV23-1,CASSHTGQGPPGGVQYF,TGCGCCAGCAGTCACACCGGACAGGGGCCGCCGGGCGGTGTGCAGTATTTT
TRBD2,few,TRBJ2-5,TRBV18,CASSPPLGGRRLNQETQYF,TGTGCCAGCTCACCACCGTTAGGCGGGAGAAGATTAAACCAAGAGACCCAGTACTTC
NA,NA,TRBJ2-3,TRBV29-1,CSVASSADF,TGCAGCGTCGCGTCGTCGGCGGATTTT
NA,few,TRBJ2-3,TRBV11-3,CASRSEDTQYF,TGTGCCAGCAGGTCGGAAGATACGCAGTATTTT
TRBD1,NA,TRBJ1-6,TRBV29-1,CSVEGDSHNSPLHF,TGCAGCGTTGAAGGGGACAGTCATAATTCACCCCTCCACTTT
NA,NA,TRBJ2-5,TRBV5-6,CASSFVYQETQYF,TGTGCCAGCAGCTTTGTGTACCAAGAGACCCAGTACTTC
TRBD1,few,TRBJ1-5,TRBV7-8,CASSKNRDSKNQPQHF,TGTGCCAGCAGCAAGAACCGGGACAGTAAGAATCAGCCCCAGCATTTT
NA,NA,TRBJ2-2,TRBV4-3,CASSQGWDGELFF,TGCGCCAGCAGCCAAGGCTGGGACGGGGAGCTGTTTTTT
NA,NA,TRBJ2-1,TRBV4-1,CASSQEGKVHNEQFF,TGTGCCAGCAGCCAAGAGGGGAAAGTCCACAATGAGCAGTTCTTC
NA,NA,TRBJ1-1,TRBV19,CASRPDGPNTEAFF,TGTGCCAGTAGACCAGACGGCCCGAACACTGAAGCTTTCTTT
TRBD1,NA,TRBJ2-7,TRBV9,CASSVGTVRNYEQYF,TGTGCCAGCAGCGTGGGGACAGTGAGGAACTACGAGCAGTACTTC
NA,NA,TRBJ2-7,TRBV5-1,CASSSRGITYEQYF,TGCGCCAGCAGCTCGAGGGGGATAACCTACGAGCAGTACTTC
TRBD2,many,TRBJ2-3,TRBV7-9,CASSLTSSTDTQYF,TGTGCCAGCAGCTTGACTAGCAGCACAGATACGCAGTATTTT
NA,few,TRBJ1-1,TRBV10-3,CAISGGDTEAFF,TGTGCCATCAGCGGCGGGGACACTGAAGCTTTCTTT
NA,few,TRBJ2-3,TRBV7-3,CASSVGVGWSDTQYF,TGTGCCAGCAGCGTAGGGGTAGGGTGGTCGGATACGCAGTATTTT
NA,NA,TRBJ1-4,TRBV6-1,CASSGQFNEKLFF,TGTGCCAGCAGTGGACAGTTTAATGAAAAACTGTTTTTT